These 3 T cell receptor beta chains were sequenced from one sample in a study of blood T cell repertoires in COVID-19. Generated by immunoSEQ multiplex PCR, the TCRdb table keeps only in-frame clones and is missing some. The table has roughly 170,000 clones, roughly 84% seen once. The sequenced sample consisted of PBMCs or T cells enriched from blood (not recorded which). All receptors derive from a man aged 55 to 70 who had recovered from COVID-19.

V and J are TRBV2 and TRBJ1-5, with 11 positions matching TRBD1. The CDR3 consists of 19 residues. The V gene end was trimmed by 5 bases and the J gene end by 6 bases; junction bases not matched to a gene: 18. Per the germline V gene, CDR1 is SNHLY and CDR2 is FYNNEI. For the CDR3, the DNA is TGTGCCAGCAGTCAGATGGGTCGGACAGGGGGCAAACTGAGTCAGCCCCAGCATTTT. Translating it yields CASSQMGRTGGKLSQPQHF. Using reference TRBV2 and TRBJ1-5 for the parts outside the CDR3, the full variable domain is EPEVTQTPSHQVTQMGQEVILRCVPISNHLYFYWYRQILGQKVEFLVSFYNNEISEKSEIFDDQFSVERPDGSNFTLKIRSTKLEDSAMYFCASSQMGRTGGKLSQPQHFGDGTRLSIL.

This clone was found a few times. J is TRBJ2-1 and V is TRBV19, with 16 bases fitting TRBD2. CDR3 length: 19 residues. CDR1 is LNHDA and CDR2 is SQIVND in the germline V gene (reference sequence). The ends lost 4 bases at V and 6 bases at J; junction bases unmatched: 12. The CDR3 spells CASSTISKGLAGGGNEQFF. CDR3 bases: TGTGCCAGTAGTACGATCTCAAAGGGACTAGCGGGAGGGGGCAATGAGCAGTTCTTC.

The chain links TRBV28 to TRBJ1-2, with D possibly TRBD1 on 5 matching bases. Germline CDR1 MDHEN, CDR2 SYDVKM. The CDR3 is 16 amino acids. V was pared by 3 bases and J by 5 bases, with 19 bases between. The CDR3 DNA reads as TGTGCCAGCAGTTTTAGGTTCGAGACAGACACATATGGCTACACCTTC. Amino acid sequence: CASSFRFETDTYGYTF.